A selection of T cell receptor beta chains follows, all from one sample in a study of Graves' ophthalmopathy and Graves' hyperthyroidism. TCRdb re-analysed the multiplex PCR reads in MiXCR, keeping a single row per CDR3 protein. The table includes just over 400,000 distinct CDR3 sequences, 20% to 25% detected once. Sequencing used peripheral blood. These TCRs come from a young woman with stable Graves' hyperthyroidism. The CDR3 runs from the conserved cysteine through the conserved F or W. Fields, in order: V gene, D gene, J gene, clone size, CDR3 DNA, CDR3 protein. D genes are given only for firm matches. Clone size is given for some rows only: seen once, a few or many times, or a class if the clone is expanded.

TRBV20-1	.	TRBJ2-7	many	TGCAGTGCTAGAGAGTTACACGAGCAGTACTTC	CSARELHEQYF
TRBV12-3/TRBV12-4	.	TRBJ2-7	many	TGTGCCAGCAGCTCCAGGGCACAGTCCTACGAGCAGTACTTC	CASSSRAQSYEQYF
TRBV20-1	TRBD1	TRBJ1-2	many	TGCAGTGCTTCCCTGGACAGGAGCTATGGCTACACCTTC	CSASLDRSYGYTF
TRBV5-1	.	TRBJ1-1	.	TGCGCCAGCAGCCGGGACGGGAGCATGTACACTGATGCTTTCTTT	CASSRDGSMYTDAFF
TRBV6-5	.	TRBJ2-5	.	TGTGCCAGCAGTTACTCGCAGGGCCTGCAAGAGACCCAGTACTTC	CASSYSQGLQETQYF
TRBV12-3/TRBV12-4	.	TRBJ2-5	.	TGTGCCAGCAGTTTACCCCGGGGCGAGACCCAGTACTTC	CASSLPRGETQYF
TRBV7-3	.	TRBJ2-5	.	TGTGCCAGCAGTTACCAGGGGGGGCAAGAGACCCAGTACTTC	CASSYQGGQETQYF
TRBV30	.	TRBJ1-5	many	TGTGCCTGGAGTGGACAGAGAAGCAATCAGCCCCAGCATTTT	CAWSGQRSNQPQHF
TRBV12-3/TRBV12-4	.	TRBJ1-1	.	TGTGCCAGCAAACAATCCGGGGGCGGCACTGAAGCTTTCTTT	CASKQSGGGTEAFF
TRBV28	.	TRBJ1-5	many	TGTGCCAGCAGTTTAATGGTAGGGAGGACTCAGCCCCAGCATTTT	CASSLMVGRTQPQHF
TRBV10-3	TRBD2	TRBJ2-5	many	TGTGCCATCAGTGATTCCAGCGGGGCACAAGAGACCCAGTACTTC	CAISDSSGAQETQYF
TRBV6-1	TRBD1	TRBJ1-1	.	TGTGCCATCGACAGGGGGGACACTGAAGCTTTCTTT	CAIDRGDTEAFF
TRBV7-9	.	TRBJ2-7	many	TGTGCCAGCAGCTTAGCGACAGGACGAGGTCACGAGCAGTACTTC	CASSLATGRGHEQYF
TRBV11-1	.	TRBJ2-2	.	TGTGCCAGCAGCTTACAGGGTCCCCTGGGGCCGAACACCGGGGAGCTGTTTTTT	CASSLQGPLGPNTGELFF
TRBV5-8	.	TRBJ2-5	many	TGTGCCAGCAGCTTAGTGGCGGTGGAGACCCAGTACTTC	CASSLVAVETQYF
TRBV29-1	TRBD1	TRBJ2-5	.	TGCAGCGGCTACAGGGGGTTGTCGCAAGAGACCCAGTACTTC	CSGYRGLSQETQYF
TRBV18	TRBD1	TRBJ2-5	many	TGTGCCAGCTCCCCCCGACAGGGGGGCACAGAGACCCAGTACTTC	CASSPRQGGTETQYF
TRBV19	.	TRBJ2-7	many	TGTGCCAGTAGTATTTCGGATAGCGAGTTCTTCGAGCAGTACTTC	CASSISDSEFFEQYF
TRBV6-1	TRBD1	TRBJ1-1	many	TGTGCCAGCACCAGACACAGGGGCGCGGGCACTGAAGCTTTCTTT	CASTRHRGAGTEAFF
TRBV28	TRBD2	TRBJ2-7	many	TGTGCCAGCAGTTTATCTAGCGGGAGGCCCTCCTACGAGCAGTACTTC	CASSLSSGRPSYEQYF
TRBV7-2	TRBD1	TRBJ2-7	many	TGTGCCAGCAGCTATTCGACAGGGGCCTACGAGCAGTACTTC	CASSYSTGAYEQYF
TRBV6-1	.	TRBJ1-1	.	TGTGCCAGCATCCGAGGGGGGCGCATTACACCTGAAGCTTTCTTT	CASIRGGRITPEAFF
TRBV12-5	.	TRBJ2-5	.	TGTGCTAGTGGTTTGGCCCTGGGGGCGCAGAGGCACCAAGAGACCCAGTACTTC	CASGLALGAQRHQETQYF
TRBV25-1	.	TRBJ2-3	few	TGTGCCAGCAGTGTGAGAAGTCGAGGGTCGCCCGGAGCAGATACGCAGTATTTT	CASSVRSRGSPGADTQYF
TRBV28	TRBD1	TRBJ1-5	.	TGTGCCAGCAGGGGGACAGTTCTGGTGCCCCAGCATTTT	CASRGTVLVPQHF
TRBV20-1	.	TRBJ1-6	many	TGCAGTGCTAGAGTGGGGCGGAATTCACCCCTCCACTTT	CSARVGRNSPLHF
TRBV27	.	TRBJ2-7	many	TGTGCCAGCACTCGACGCCTGGACGGGTTAAATCCCTCCTACGAGCAGTACTTC	CASTRRLDGLNPSYEQYF
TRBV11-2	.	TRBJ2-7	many	TGTGCCAGCAGCTTTGTGTTGCACGGAGACGAGCAGTACTTC	CASSFVLHGDEQYF
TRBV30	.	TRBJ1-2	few	TGTGCCTGGAAGGTCAGCAACTATGGCTACACCTTC	CAWKVSNYGYTF
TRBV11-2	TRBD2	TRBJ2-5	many	TGTGCCAGCAGCCCACGCCTGGGGGGGAGGATCTTCCAAGAGACCCAGTACTTC	CASSPRLGGRIFQETQYF
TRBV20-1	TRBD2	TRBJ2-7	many	TGCAGTGGTACTAGCGGGGACCGACGGGAGCAGTACTTC	CSGTSGDRREQYF
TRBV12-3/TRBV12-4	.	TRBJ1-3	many	TGTGCCAGCAGTTTAGGGGCTAACACCATATATTTT	CASSLGANTIYF
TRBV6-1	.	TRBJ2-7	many	TGTGCCAGCAGTGAGGGACACCGCTCCTACGAGCAGTACTTC	CASSEGHRSYEQYF
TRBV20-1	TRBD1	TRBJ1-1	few	TGCAGTGCTAGCAGGGGGCCCACCACTGAAGCTTTCTTT	CSASRGPTTEAFF
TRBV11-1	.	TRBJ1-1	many	TGTGCCAGCAGCTTAGCGCTGCAGGGCAGAAACACTGAAGCTTTCTTT	CASSLALQGRNTEAFF
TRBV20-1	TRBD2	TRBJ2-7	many	TGCAGTGCTAGAGATCGAAGGACTAGCGGGAACGAGCAGTACTTC	CSARDRRTSGNEQYF
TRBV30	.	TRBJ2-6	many	TGTGCCTGGAGCCAGAGAGGGCTCCTCCGCTCTGGGGCCAACGTCCTGACTTTC	CAWSQRGLLRSGANVLTF
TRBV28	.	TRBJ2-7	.	TGTGCCAGCAGTTTTGGGTTCCGGTACGAGCAGTACTTC	CASSFGFRYEQYF
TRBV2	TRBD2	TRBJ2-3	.	TGTGCCAGCAGTGAACTCTCGCTTAGCGGGGTTAGCACAGATACGCAGTATTTT	CASSELSLSGVSTDTQYF
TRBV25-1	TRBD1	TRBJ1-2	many	TGTGCCAGCAGTGGCCCGACAGGGGCTGGGGGCTATGGCTACACCTTC	CASSGPTGAGGYGYTF
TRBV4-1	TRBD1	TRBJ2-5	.	TGCGCCAGCAGCGATCGAGGGACAGCACAAGAGACCCAGTACTTC	CASSDRGTAQETQYF
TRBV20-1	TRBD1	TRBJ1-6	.	TGCAGTGCTAATACAGGGGAATCTTCACCCCTCCACTTT	CSANTGESSPLHF
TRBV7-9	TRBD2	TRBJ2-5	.	TGTGCCAGCAGCCAAACTAGCGGGCAAGAGACCCAGTACTTC	CASSQTSGQETQYF
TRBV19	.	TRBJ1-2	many	TGTGCCAGTAGTATACAAACTAACTATGGCTACACCTTC	CASSIQTNYGYTF
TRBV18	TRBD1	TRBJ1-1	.	TGTGCCAGCTCAGTATCACAGGGGCCTGAAGCTTTCTTT	CASSVSQGPEAFF
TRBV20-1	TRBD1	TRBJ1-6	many	TGCAGTGCTCAGGGGGGGGCCGGGTCACCCCTCCACTTT	CSAQGGAGSPLHF
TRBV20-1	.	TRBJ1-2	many	TGCAGTGCTAGAGATCCTGGTATAGGGGGGCGCCACTATGGCTACACCTTC	CSARDPGIGGRHYGYTF
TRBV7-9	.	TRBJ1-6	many	TGTGCCAGCAGCTATCACGCCAGCAGGGGAGAGTCACCCCTCCACTTT	CASSYHASRGESPLHF
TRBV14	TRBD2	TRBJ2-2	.	TGTGCCAGCAGCCAAGTAGCGGGAGAAGCCGGGGAGCTGTTTTTT	CASSQVAGEAGELFF
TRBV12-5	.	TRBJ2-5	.	TGTGCTAGTGGTTTGTCGGAATACAGGGTGGGAGAGACCCAGTACTTC	CASGLSEYRVGETQYF
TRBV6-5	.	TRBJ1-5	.	TGTGCCAGCAGTTACTCTCGCAGCACCAATCAGCCCCAGCATTTT	CASSYSRSTNQPQHF
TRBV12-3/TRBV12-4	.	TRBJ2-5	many	TGTGCCAGCAGTTTTCAGGGGGGGGAGATGCAAGAGACCCAGTACTTC	CASSFQGGEMQETQYF
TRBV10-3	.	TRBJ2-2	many	TGTGCCATCAGTGAGTCGAGACAGGACTACGGGGAGCTGTTTTTT	CAISESRQDYGELFF